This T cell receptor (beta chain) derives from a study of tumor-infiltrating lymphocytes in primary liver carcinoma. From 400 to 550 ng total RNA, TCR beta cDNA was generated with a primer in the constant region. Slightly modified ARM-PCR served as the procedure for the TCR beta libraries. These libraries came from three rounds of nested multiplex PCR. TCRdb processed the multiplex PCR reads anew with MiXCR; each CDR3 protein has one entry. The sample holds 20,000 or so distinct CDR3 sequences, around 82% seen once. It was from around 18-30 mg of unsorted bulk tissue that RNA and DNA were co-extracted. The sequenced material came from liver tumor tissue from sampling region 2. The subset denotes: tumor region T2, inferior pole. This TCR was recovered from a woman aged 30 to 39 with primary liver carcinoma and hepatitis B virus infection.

The CDR3 coding sequence is TGTGCCAACAGTGTAGACGGACACCCTCCACCCAAAGATACGCAGTATTTT. Translating it yields CANSVDGHPPPKDTQYF. The V call is TRBV5-4, the J call TRBJ2-3; tentative D call: TRBD1 (5 bases). This CDR3 spans 17 amino acids. Germline assignment: CDR1 SGHNT and CDR2 YYREEE (reference sequence). V lost 9 bases and J lost 5, with 28 bases in between.